Relative to its sample, the clone carrying this T cell receptor (beta chain) is large (0.1 to 1%). The data stem from a study of immune cell composition in non-small cell lung cancer. Study at large: Histologic subtype was mainly adenocarcinoma or squamous cell carcinoma.

Some clones are missing from TCRdb's copy, which holds only in-frame ones; the method was immunoSEQ multiplex PCR. The sample consists of about 3,200 clones, about 75% of them appearing once. Between the trimmed V and J ends, which lost 8 bases and 1 base, there was a span of 11 bases. In germline, CDR1 is SNHLY, CDR2 FYNNEI. This CDR3 region has 13 residues. The receptor comes from a human donor with non-small cell lung cancer. The source material was lung tumor tissue. This chain joins TRBV2 and TRBJ1-2, with TRBD1 as a possible D gene (6 bases). In nucleotides, the CDR3 is TGTGCCAGCCAGGGGATTGATAACTATGGCTACACCTTC. Translated, it gives CASQGIDNYGYTF.